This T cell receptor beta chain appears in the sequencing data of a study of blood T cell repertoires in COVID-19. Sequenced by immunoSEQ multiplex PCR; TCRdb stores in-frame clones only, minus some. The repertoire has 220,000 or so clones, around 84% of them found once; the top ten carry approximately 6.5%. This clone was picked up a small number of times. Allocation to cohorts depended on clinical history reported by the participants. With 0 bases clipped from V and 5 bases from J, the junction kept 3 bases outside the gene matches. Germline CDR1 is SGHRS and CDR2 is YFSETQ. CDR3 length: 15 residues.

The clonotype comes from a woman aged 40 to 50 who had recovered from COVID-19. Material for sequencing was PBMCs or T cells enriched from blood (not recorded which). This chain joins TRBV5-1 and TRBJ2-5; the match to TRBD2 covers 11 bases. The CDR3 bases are TGCGCCAGCAGCTTGGGAACTAGCGGGGGCGAGACCCAGTACTTC. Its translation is CASSLGTSGGETQYF.